The 15 T cell receptor beta chains reported below all come from one sample, sequenced in a study of graft-versus-host responses after intestinal transplantation. The method was immunoSEQ multiplex PCR; TCRdb's version includes in-frame clones alone and lacks a portion of them. The sample includes around 120,000 clones, roughly 91% of them seen just once. Antigens for these TCRs are unknown. The sequencing here drew on unstimulated CD4+ T cells sorted from spleen or lymph node cells, taken before intestinal transplant. Every receptor here comes from a human donor who received an intestinal transplant.

V and J are TRBV19 and TRBJ2-7; D may be TRBD2 (6 bases). Germline lookup yields CDR1 LNHDA and CDR2 SQIVND (reference sequence). V was shortened by 5 bases and J by 2 bases, with 16 bases between the two germline ends. This CDR3 comprises 15 residues. The CDR3 protein is CASSVNGGAAYEQYF. The CDR3 bases are TGTGCCAGTAGTGTCAATGGCGGGGCCGCCTACGAGCAGTACTTC.

This clone was found once. This chain uses TRBV5-1 with TRBJ2-4; D is perhaps TRBD1 or TRBD2 (5 bases each). The CDR3 has 15 residues. V was clipped by 0 bases and J by 1 base, with 8 bases between them. Germline lookup yields CDR1 SGHRS and CDR2 YFSETQ. The CDR3 bases are TGCGCCAGCAGCTTGGGGGACCTGGCCAAAAACATTCAGTACTTC. Protein: CASSLGDLAKNIQYF.

The rearrangement joins TRBV18 to TRBJ1-1, with D unclear. Germline CDR1 reads KGHSH; CDR2 reads LQKENI. V lost 3 bases and J lost 1, with 12 bases in between. The CDR3 runs to 15 residues. This CDR3 is CASSPGYHRNTEAFF. The CDR3 DNA is TGTGCCAGCTCACCCGGATACCATAGGAACACTGAAGCTTTCTTT. Complete variable domain (other parts from reference TRBV18 and TRBJ1-1): NAGVMQNPRHLVRRRGQEARLRCSPMKGHSHVYWYRQLPEEGLKFMVYLQKENIIDESGMPKERFSAEFPKEGPSILRIQQVVRGDSAAYFCASSPGYHRNTEAFFGQGTRLTVV.

This clone was detected only once. The J gene is TRBJ2-5, the V gene TRBV18; the D gene is possibly TRBD2 (5 bases). The CDR3 contains 13 residues. From germline, CDR1 is KGHSH and CDR2 LQKENI. Trimming pared 3 bases from V and 4 bases from J, leaving 9 bases between. CDR3 DNA: TGTGCCAGCTCACCGAGGAGGAGAGAGACCCAGTACTTC. Its translation: CASSPRRRETQYF.

The chain has TRBV11-3 and TRBJ2-1; D may be TRBD1 or TRBD2 (6 bases each). V lost 0 bases, J lost 7 bases, and 13 bases lay in between. Germline CDR1 reads SGHNT; CDR2 reads YENEEA. This CDR3 has 15 residues. The chain's CDR3 is CASSLDWQGRNEQFF. The CDR3 coding sequence is TGTGCCAGCAGCTTAGATTGGCAGGGGAGGAATGAGCAGTTCTTC. The complete variable domain, with remaining parts taken from reference TRBV11-3 and TRBJ2-1, reads EAGVVQSPRYKIIEKKQPVAFWCNPISGHNTLYWYLQNLGQGPELLIRYENEEAVDDSQLPKDRFSAERLKGVDSTLKIQPAELGDSAVYLCASSLDWQGRNEQFFGPGTRLTVL.

V gene TRBV18 combines with J gene TRBJ2-5; 12 bases are shared with TRBD2. V shed 4 bases and J 5 bases; nucleotides not matched to a gene: 2. The CDR3 has 14 residues. Germline loops: CDR1 KGHSH, CDR2 LQKENI. In nucleotides, the CDR3 is TGTGCCAGCTCACTCCTAGCGGGAGGGGAGACCCAGTACTTC. It specifies CASSLLAGGETQYF.

CDR3 sequence (DNA): TGCGCCAGCAGCGTGGACCTATCCTACGAGCAGTACTTC. Translating gives CASSVDLSYEQYF. The genes are TRBV5-1 and TRBJ2-7; D not certain. CDR1 and CDR2 from the germline V gene are SGHRS and YFSETQ. V shed 4 bases and J shed 1 base, with 9 bases lying between them. This CDR3 spans 13 amino acids.

V and J are TRBV19 and TRBJ1-1; the match to TRBD1 covers 7 bases. The CDR3 sequence is 17 residues long. Trimming cost V 3 bases and J 0 bases; bases outside gene matches: 10. Germline V CDR1 and CDR2: LNHDA, SQIVND (reference sequence). CDR3 nucleotides: TGTGCCAGTAGTATTATATCGAGGGGGCTCGTGAACACTGAAGCTTTCTTT. Translation gives CASSIISRGLVNTEAFF.

The V gene is TRBV15, the J gene TRBJ2-1; no definite D call. V was pared by 4 bases and J by 6 bases, with 10 bases between. CDR3 length: 13 amino acids. The V gene's germline CDR1 is LNHNV and CDR2 YYDKDF (reference sequence). The CDR3 bases are TGTGCCACCAGCAAGGGAAGAGGCAATGAGCAGTTCTTC. This translates into CATSKGRGNEQFF.

This clone appeared a single time. In the same sample, other DNA sequences code for this CDR3. Here the CDR3 reads CASSQTGRFQKLFF. The CDR3 DNA is TGTGCCAGCAGTCAGACAGGGAGGTTTCAAAAACTGTTTTTT. V gene TRBV2 combines with J gene TRBJ1-4; 7 bases are shared with TRBD1. The V segment lost 5 bases and the J segment 9 bases; nucleotides outside the gene matches: 9. Germline lookup yields CDR1 SNHLY and CDR2 FYNNEI. This CDR3 comprises 14 residues.

CDR3 sequence (DNA): TGTGCCAGCTCACCACCGGGACTAGCGGGAGGGCCGCAGGGGGAGCAGTACTTC. This encodes CASSPPGLAGGPQGEQYF. The chain employs TRBV18 and TRBJ2-7; 16 bases agree with TRBD2. This CDR3 has 18 amino acids. Trimming took 0 bases from V and 7 from J; bases not matched to a gene: 9. CDR1 and CDR2 (germline): KGHSH, LQKENI. Complete variable domain (other parts from reference TRBV18 and TRBJ2-7): NAGVMQNPRHLVRRRGQEARLRCSPMKGHSHVYWYRQLPEEGLKFMVYLQKENIIDESGMPKERFSAEFPKEGPSILRIQQVVRGDSAAYFCASSPPGLAGGPQGEQYFGPGTRLTVT.

The V gene is TRBV6-6, the J gene TRBJ1-2; the D gene is possibly TRBD1 (6 bases). This CDR3 comprises 13 residues. V dropped 8 bases and J dropped 3 bases, with 13 bases sitting between them. CDR1 MNHNY and CDR2 SVGAGI come from the germline V gene (reference sequence). The CDR3 region has the DNA TGTGCCAGCGTCCCTGACAGGTACTATGGCTACACCTTC. Protein sequence: CASVPDRYYGYTF.

The chain combines TRBV6-4 with TRBJ1-2; 7 nucleotides line up with TRBD1. Per germline, CDR1 MRHNA and CDR2 SNTAGT. This CDR3 contains 14 residues. With V trimmed by 10 bases and J by 1 base, 9 bases remained unmatched. The CDR3 loop reads CATWTGALNYGYTF. The CDR3 DNA reads as TGTGCCACTTGGACAGGAGCCCTTAACTATGGCTACACCTTC.

This clone was recorded only once. The genes are TRBV14 and TRBJ2-2; D may be TRBD2 (5 bases). V was trimmed by 2 bases and J by 7 bases, leaving 8 bases between them. The CDR3 contains 13 residues. Germline CDR1 SGHDN, CDR2 FVKESK. The CDR3 bases are TGTGCCAGCAGCCAATGGGGAGACGGGGAGCTGTTTTTT. It codes for CASSQWGDGELFF.

A remark on this clone: Different DNA sequences within this sample yield the same CDR3. The gene calls are TRBV10-2 and TRBJ2-5; D call uncertain. The ends were cut back, 0 bases at V and 5 bases at J, with 4 bases in the middle. The germline V gene encodes CDR1 WSHSY and CDR2 SAAADI. CDR3 length: 12 amino acids. The CDR3 nucleotides are TGCGCCAGCAGTGAGTCGGGGGAGACCCAGTACTTC. Translation: CASSESGETQYF.